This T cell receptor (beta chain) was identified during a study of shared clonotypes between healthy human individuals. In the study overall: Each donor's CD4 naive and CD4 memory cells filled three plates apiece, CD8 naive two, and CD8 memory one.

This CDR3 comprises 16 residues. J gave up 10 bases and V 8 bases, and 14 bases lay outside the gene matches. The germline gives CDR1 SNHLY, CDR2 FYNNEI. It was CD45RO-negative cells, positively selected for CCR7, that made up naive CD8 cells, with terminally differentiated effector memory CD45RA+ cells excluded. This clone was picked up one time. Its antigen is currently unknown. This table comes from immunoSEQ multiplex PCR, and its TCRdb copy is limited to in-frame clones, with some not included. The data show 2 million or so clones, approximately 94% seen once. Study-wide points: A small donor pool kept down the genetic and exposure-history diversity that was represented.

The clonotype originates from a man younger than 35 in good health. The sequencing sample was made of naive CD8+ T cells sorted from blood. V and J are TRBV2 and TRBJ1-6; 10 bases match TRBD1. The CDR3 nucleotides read TGTGCCAGCCTCACCGGCGGGGGACAGGGGTACTCACCCCTCCACTTT. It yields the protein CASLTGGGQGYSPLHF.